These 2 T cell receptor beta chains were all obtained from the same sample, sequenced in a study of shared clonotypes between healthy human individuals. Using immunoSEQ multiplex PCR, the repertoire was profiled, and TCRdb retains in-frame clones only, with some absent. The data contain just over 2,000,000 clones, approximately 95% of them singletons. Source material: naive CD4+ T cells sorted from blood. Subset reported: CD45RA+ positively selected. The receptors here all came from a man aged 18 to 29 in good health.

To note about this clone: Other DNA sequences of this sample code for an identical CDR3. The chain employs TRBV9 and TRBJ1-5, with TRBD1 identical over 7 bases. Germline-derived CDR1 and CDR2 are SGDLS and YYNGEE. With V trimmed by 0 bases and J by 5 bases, 2 bases remained unmatched. The length of the CDR3 is 14 residues. This chain's CDR3 is CASSVGQGDQPQHF. The CDR3 nucleotides read TGTGCCAGCAGCGTAGGACAGGGCGATCAGCCCCAGCATTTT.

This chain uses TRBV6-5 with TRBJ2-1; D is perhaps TRBD2 (6 bases). There are 15 residues in the CDR3. Germline V gene lookup returns CDR1 MNHEY and CDR2 SVGAGI. Trimming left V 2 bases short and J 10 bases short, with 18 bases between. The CDR3 DNA is TGTGCCAGCAGTTACGGGCTAGCGCCAGGCGGGGAGCAGTTCTTC. Translated, it gives CASSYGLAPGGEQFF.